The subject of this entry is one TCR beta chain. These data belong to a study of blood T cell repertoires in COVID-19. In the authors' methods: It was from reference gene primer amplification that nucleated cell counts were estimated. Sequencing used immunoSEQ multiplex PCR; TCRdb keeps in-frame clones, though not all of them. The V and J calls and the clone size are those of that table, but D and trimming were determined from the DNA. The data contain about 83,000 clones, 87% of them singletons. This CDR3 contains 15 residues. V was trimmed by 0 bases and J by 0 bases, leaving 5 bases between them. CDR1 is KGHDR, CDR2 SFDVKD, per germline.

This TCR was recovered from a woman between 45 and 65 years old with active or convalescent COVID-19. The source material was peripheral blood. The rearrangement uses TRBV24-1 and TRBJ1-5, with no clear D. CDR3 loop: CATSDLADSNQPQHF. CDR3 in DNA: TGTGCCACCAGTGATTTGGCAGATAGCAATCAGCCCCAGCATTTT.